This T cell receptor beta chain came from a study of cytomegalovirus exposure and HLA in healthy donors. Whole-study context: Samples from HLA-typed donors yielded about 86 million unique TCRs in an early data release.

Germline V lookup: CDR1 LNHDA, CDR2 SQIVND (reference sequence). This CDR3 comprises 15 residues. The junction had 6 bases not matched to a gene; V was cut back by 6 bases and J by 2 bases. As concerns this clone: The antigen is not known.

Study results and limitations: Previous analysis showed most TCR beta V segments were productive about 87% or about 30% of the time. In a later analysis, a missense DCLRE1C variant was linked to TCR beta V- and J-gene trimming.

Vbeta (60) and Jbeta (13) primers were used in the PCR. Methods used by the authors: As a later analysis found, there were approximately 80 million unique TCR beta chains, of which 8.5 million to 13 million were shared. Assay used: immunoSEQ multiplex PCR; TCRdb lists only in-frame clones, some missing. V, J and clone size were drawn from that table, and D and trimming were deduced from the DNA. The table lists roughly 160,000 clones, 65% to 80% of them singletons, with around 3.1% in the top ten. Source material: PBMCs. This chain uses TRBV19 with TRBJ2-3, with 9 positions matching TRBD2. This sequence was found in a woman aged 45 to 65 in good health and CMV-seropositive. The CDR3 nucleotides are TGTGCCAGTAGGCGGCGGGGGGGCACCACAGATACGCAGTATTTT. Its protein product is CASRRRGGTTDTQYF.